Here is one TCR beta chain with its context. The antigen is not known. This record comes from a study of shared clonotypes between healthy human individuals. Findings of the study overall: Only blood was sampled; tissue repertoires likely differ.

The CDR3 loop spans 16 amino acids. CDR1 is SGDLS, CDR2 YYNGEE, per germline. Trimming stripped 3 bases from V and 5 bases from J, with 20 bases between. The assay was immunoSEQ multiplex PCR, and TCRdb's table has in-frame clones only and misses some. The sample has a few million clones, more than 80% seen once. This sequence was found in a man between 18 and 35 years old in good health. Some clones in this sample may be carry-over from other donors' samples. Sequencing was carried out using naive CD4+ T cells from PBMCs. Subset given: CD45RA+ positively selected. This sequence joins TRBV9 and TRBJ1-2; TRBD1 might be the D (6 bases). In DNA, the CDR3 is TGTGCCAGCAGCGGGGCGCTCCGGGGGGCAGGTTATGGCTACACCTTC. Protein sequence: CASSGALRGAGYGYTF.